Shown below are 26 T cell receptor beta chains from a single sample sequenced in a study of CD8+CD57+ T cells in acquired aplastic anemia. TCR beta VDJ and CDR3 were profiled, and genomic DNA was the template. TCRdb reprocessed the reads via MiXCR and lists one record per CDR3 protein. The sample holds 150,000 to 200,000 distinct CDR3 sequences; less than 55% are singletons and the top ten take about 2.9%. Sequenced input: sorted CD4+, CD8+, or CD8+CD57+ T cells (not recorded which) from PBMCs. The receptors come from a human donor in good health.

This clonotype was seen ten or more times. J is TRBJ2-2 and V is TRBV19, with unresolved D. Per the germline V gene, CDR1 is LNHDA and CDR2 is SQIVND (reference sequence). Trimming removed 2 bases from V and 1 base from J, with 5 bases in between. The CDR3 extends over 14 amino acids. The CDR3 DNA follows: TGTGCCAGTAGTATATCTGGGAACACCGGGGAGCTGTTTTTT. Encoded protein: CASSISGNTGELFF.

The chain's CDR3 is CASSHRGPSGNTIYF. CDR3 coding DNA: TGTGCCAGCAGCCACAGGGGGCCCTCTGGAAACACCATATATTTT. The chain is built from TRBV11-3 and TRBJ1-3, with 9 positions matching TRBD1. The CDR3 loop spans 15 amino acids. The germline CDR1 and CDR2 sequences are SGHNT and YENEEA. Trimming at V came to 5 bases and at J to 0 bases, leaving 2 bases not matched to a gene. Supplemented by reference TRBV11-3 and TRBJ1-3, the full variable domain reads EAGVVQSPRYKIIEKKQPVAFWCNPISGHNTLYWYLQNLGQGPELLIRYENEEAVDDSQLPKDRFSAERLKGVDSTLKIQPAELGDSAVYLCASSHRGPSGNTIYFGEGSWLTVV.

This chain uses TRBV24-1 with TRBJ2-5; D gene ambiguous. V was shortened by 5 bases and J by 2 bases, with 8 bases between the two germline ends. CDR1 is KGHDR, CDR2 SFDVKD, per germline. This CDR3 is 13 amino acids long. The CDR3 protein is CATSGAWQETQYF. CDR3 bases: TGTGCCACCAGTGGGGCGTGGCAAGAGACCCAGTACTTC.

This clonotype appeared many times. This CDR3 is CASSAHTGTEAFF. CDR3 DNA: TGTGCCAGCAGTGCACATACGGGTACTGAAGCTTTCTTT. V usage is TRBV7-9 and J usage is TRBJ1-1; D not resolved. The CDR3 has 13 amino acids. CDR1 and CDR2 (germline): SEHNR, FQNEAQ (reference sequence). Deletions cut 6 bases from V and 5 bases from J, with 13 bases between.

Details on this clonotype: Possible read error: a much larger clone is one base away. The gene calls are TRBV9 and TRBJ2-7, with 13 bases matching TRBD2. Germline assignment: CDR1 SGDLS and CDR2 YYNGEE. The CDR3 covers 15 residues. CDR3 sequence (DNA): TGTGCCAGCAGTCGGGGGGGACTAGCGGGAAACGAGCAGTGCTTC. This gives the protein CASSRGGLAGNEQCF.

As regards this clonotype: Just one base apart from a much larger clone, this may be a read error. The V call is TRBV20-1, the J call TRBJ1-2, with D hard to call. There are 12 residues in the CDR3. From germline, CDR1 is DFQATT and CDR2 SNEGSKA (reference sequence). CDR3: CSARDRGAGCTF. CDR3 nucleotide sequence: TGCAGTGCTAGAGATCGGGGAGCAGGCTGCACCTTC.

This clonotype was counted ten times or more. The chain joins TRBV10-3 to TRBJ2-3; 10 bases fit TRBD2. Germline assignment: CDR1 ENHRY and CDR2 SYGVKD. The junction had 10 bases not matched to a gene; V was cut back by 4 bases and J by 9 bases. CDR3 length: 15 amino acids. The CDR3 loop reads CAISGGTSESPTQYF. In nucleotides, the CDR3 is TGTGCCATCAGTGGAGGGACTAGCGAGTCCCCAACGCAGTATTTT.

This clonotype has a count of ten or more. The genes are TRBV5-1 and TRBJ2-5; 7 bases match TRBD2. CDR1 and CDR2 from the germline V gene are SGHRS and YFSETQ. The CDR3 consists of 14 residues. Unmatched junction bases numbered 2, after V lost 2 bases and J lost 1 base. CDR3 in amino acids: CASSFRLAQETQYF. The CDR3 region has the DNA TGCGCCAGCAGCTTTCGACTAGCCCAAGAGACCCAGTACTTC.

The CDR3 here is CASSLGELAGGREQYF. The DNA for the CDR3 is TGTGCCAGCAGCTTGGGGGAGCTAGCGGGAGGCCGCGAGCAGTACTTC. V and J are TRBV5-4 and TRBJ2-7; 11 positions agree with TRBD2. V lost 0 bases and J lost 6; bases outside the gene matches: 8. From germline, CDR1 is SGHNT and CDR2 YYREEE (reference sequence). This CDR3 is built from 16 residues. The entire variable domain, with the rest obtained from reference TRBV5-4 and TRBJ2-7, is as follows: ETGVTQSPTHLIKTRGQQVTLRCSSQSGHNTVSWYQQALGQGPQFIFQYYREEENGRGNFPPRFSGLQFPNYSSELNVNALELDDSALYLCASSLGELAGGREQYFGPGTRLTVT.

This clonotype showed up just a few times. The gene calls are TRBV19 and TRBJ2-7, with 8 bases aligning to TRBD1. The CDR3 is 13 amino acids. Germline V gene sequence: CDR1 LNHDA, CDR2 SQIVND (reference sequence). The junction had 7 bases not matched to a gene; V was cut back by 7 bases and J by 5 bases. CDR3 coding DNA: TGTGCCAGTACCTCCCAGGGGGCAAACGAGCAGTACTTC. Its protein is CASTSQGANEQYF.

The CDR3 coding sequence is TGCGCCAGCAGCTTGGCCGAAGGGGGCGGGGGACGGGAGCAGTACTTC. Translation: CASSLAEGGGGREQYF. This chain joins TRBV5-1 and TRBJ2-7; tentatively, D is TRBD1 or TRBD2 (7 bases each). CDR3 length: 16 amino acids. V lost 0 bases and J 7 bases, leaving 20 bases between the germline ends. In germline, CDR1 is SGHRS, CDR2 YFSETQ.

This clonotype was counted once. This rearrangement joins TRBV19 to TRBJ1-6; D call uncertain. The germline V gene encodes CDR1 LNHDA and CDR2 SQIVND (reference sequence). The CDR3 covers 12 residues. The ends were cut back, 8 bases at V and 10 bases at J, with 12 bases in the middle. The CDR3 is CASSGRGSPLHF. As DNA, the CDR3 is TGTGCCAGTTCCGGCCGTGGGTCACCCCTCCACTTT.

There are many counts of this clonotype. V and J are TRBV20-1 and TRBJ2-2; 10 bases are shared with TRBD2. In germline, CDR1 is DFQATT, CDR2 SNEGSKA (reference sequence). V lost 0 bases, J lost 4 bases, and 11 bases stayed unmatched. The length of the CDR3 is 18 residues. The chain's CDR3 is CSARDSNRGLAITGELFF. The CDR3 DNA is TGCAGTGCTAGAGATTCCAACAGGGGACTAGCGATCACCGGGGAGCTGTTTTTT.

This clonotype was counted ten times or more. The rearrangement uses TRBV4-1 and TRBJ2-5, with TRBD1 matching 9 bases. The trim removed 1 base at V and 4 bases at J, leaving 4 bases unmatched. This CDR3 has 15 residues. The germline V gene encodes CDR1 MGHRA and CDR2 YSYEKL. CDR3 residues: CASSQADRGVETQYF. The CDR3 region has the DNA TGCGCCAGCAGCCAAGCAGACAGGGGGGTAGAGACCCAGTACTTC.

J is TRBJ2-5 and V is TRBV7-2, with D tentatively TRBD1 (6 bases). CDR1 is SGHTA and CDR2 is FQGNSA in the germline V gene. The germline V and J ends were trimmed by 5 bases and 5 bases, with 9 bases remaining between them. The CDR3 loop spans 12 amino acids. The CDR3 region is CASSNREETQYF. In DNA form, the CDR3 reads TGTGCCAGCAGCAACAGGGAGGAGACCCAGTACTTC.

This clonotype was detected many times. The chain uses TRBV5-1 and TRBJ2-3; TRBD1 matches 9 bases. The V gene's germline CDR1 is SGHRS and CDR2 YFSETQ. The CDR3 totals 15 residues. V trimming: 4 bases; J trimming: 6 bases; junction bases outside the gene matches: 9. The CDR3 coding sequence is TGCGCCAGCAGCACGGGACAGGGAGTCACCGATACGCAGTATTTT. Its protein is CASSTGQGVTDTQYF.

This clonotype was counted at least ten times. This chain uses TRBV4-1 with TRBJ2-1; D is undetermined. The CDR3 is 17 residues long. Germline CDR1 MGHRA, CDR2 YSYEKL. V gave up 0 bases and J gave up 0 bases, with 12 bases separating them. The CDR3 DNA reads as TGCGCCAGCAGCCAAGATCTTCGAGCGAGCTCCTACAATGAGCAGTTCTTC. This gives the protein CASSQDLRASSYNEQFF.

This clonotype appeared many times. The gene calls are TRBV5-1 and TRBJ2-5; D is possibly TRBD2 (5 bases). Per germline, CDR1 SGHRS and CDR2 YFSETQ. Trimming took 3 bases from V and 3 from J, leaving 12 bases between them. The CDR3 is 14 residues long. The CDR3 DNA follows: TGCGCCAGCAGCTCAGGAGGTTGGGAAGAGACCCAGTACTTC. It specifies CASSSGGWEETQYF.

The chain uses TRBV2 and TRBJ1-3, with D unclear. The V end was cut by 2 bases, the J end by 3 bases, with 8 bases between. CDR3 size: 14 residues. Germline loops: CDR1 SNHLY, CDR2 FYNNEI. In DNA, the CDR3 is TGTGCCAGCAGTGAACTCCGGGGTGGAAACACCATATATTTT. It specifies CASSELRGGNTIYF. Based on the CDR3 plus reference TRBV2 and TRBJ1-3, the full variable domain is EPEVTQTPSHQVTQMGQEVILRCVPISNHLYFYWYRQILGQKVEFLVSFYNNEISEKSEIFDDQFSVERPDGSNFTLKIRSTKLEDSAMYFCASSELRGGNTIYFGEGSWLTVV.

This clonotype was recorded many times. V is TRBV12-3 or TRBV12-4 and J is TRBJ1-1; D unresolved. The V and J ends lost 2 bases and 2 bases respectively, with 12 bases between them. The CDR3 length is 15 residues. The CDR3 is CASSLRASGNTEAFF. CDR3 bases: TGTGCCAGCAGTTTAAGGGCGTCGGGAAACACTGAAGCTTTCTTT.

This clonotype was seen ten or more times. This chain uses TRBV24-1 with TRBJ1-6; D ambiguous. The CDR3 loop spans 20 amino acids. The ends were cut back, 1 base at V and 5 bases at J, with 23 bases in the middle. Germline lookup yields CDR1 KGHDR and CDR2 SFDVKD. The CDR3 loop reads CATSDLEPALIDRDNSPLHF. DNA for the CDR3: TGTGCCACCAGTGATTTAGAACCCGCCTTAATAGACCGAGATAATTCACCCCTCCACTTT.

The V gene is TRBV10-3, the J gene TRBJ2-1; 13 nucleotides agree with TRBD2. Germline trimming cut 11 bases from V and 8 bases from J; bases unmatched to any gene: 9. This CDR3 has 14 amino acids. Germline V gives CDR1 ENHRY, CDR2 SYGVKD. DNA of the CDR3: TGTGCCCGTGGACTAGCGGGAGATAGGGATGAGCAGTTCTTC. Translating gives CARGLAGDRDEQFF.

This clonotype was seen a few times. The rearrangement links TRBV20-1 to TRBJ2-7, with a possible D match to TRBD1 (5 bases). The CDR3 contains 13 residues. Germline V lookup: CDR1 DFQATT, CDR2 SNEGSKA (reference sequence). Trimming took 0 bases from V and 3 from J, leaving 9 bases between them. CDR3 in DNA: TGCAGTGCTAGAGACAGGGTCATCTACGAGCAGTACTTC. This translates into CSARDRVIYEQYF.

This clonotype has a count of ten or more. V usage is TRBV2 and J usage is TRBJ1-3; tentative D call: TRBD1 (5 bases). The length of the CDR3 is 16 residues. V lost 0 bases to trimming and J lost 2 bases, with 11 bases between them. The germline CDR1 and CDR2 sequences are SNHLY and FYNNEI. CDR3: CASSEALTATGNTIYF. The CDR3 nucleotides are TGTGCCAGCAGTGAAGCGCTGACAGCTACTGGAAACACCATATATTTT.

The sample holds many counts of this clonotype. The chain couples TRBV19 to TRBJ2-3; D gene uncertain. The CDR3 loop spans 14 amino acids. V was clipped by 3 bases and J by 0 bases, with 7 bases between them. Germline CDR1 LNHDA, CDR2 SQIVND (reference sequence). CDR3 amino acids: CASSIAYSTDTQYF. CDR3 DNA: TGTGCCAGTAGTATCGCCTATAGCACAGATACGCAGTATTTT.

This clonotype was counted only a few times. The CDR3 loop is CAGSSGLAEQETQYF. The CDR3, as DNA: TGCGCCGGCTCGTCGGGACTAGCGGAACAAGAGACCCAGTACTTC. The chain recombines TRBV10-1 with TRBJ2-5; TRBD2 aligns across 11 bases. The length of the CDR3 is 15 residues. J lost 2 bases, V lost 11 bases, and 10 bases had no gene match. Germline-derived CDR1 and CDR2 are WNHNN and SYGVQD (reference sequence).